The 21 T cell receptor beta chains below all came from one sample that was sequenced in a study of cytomegalovirus exposure and HLA in healthy donors. Vbeta (60) and Jbeta (13) primers were used in the PCR. The table came from immunoSEQ multiplex PCR; TCRdb's copy has only in-frame clones and leaves some out. The table records more than 110,000 clones, roughly 80% of them present only once. Sequenced input: PBMCs. The receptor source for this set is a male donor in good health and CMV-seronegative.

CDR3 DNA: TGTGCCAGCAGCGTAGGGGCGGGGGTCCTCTACGAGCAGTACTTC. It specifies CASSVGAGVLYEQYF. This chain connects TRBV9 to TRBJ2-7; 7 bases map to TRBD2. V gave up 0 bases and J gave up 3 bases; unmatched junction bases: 6. The CDR3 has 15 amino acids. The germline CDR1 and CDR2 sequences are SGDLS and YYNGEE.

The CDR3 region has the DNA TGTGCCTGGAGTGTTCAGGGGGTTGAAGCTTTCTTT. Its protein product is CAWSVQGVEAFF. The chain joins TRBV30 to TRBJ1-1, with 7 bases aligning to TRBD1. The germline V gene has CDR1 GTSNPN and CDR2 SVGIG (reference sequence). Trimming took 0 bases from V and 7 from J; bases not matched to a gene: 2. The CDR3 covers 12 residues.

The chain joins TRBV4-1 to TRBJ2-3; weak D call: TRBD1 (5 bases). Germline V gene sequence: CDR1 MGHRA, CDR2 YSYEKL. The CDR3 is 16 residues long. The V and J ends lost 3 bases and 1 base respectively, with 14 bases between them. The CDR3 loop is CASSHDSSGRTDTQYF. CDR3 sequence (DNA): TGCGCCAGCAGCCACGACAGTTCAGGACGCACAGATACGCAGTATTTT.

This clone turned up a few times. The sample holds other DNA sequences that translate to the same CDR3. This rearrangement joins TRBV28 to TRBJ1-2; 11 bases align to TRBD1. CDR1 and CDR2 from the germline V gene are MDHEN and SYDVKM. This CDR3 is 15 amino acids long. The J segment lost 8 bases and the V segment lost 6 bases, leaving 11 bases of the junction unmatched. CDR3 sequence (DNA): TGTGCCAGCAGCGCAGGAGGACAGGGGGCGAAAGGCTACACCTTC. Encoded protein: CASSAGGQGAKGYTF.

This clone was recorded a few times. The V gene is TRBV7-2, the J gene TRBJ1-1, with 7 bases aligning to TRBD1. CDR1 is SGHTA and CDR2 is FQGNSA in the germline V gene. The CDR3 is made up of 15 amino acids. With V trimmed by 5 bases and J by 6 bases, 12 bases remained unmatched. The CDR3 loop is CASSSKTGRNAEAFF. The CDR3 region has the DNA TGTGCCAGCAGCAGCAAGACAGGGCGCAACGCTGAAGCTTTCTTT.

This sequence joins TRBV18 and TRBJ2-5; D unresolved. The length of the CDR3 is 12 residues. The V end lost 8 bases, the J end lost 0 bases, and 7 bases lay between the germline ends. Germline V lookup: CDR1 KGHSH, CDR2 LQKENI. CDR3 amino acids: CASPSYQETQYF. In DNA form, the CDR3 reads TGTGCCAGCCCTTCGTACCAAGAGACCCAGTACTTC.

This chain uses TRBV10-1 with TRBJ2-1; maybe TRBD2 (5 bases). Trimming shortened V by 3 bases and J by 8 bases, and 14 bases separated the two germline ends. The CDR3 loop spans 14 amino acids. Germline V lookup: CDR1 WNHNN, CDR2 SYGVQD (reference sequence). In DNA, the CDR3 is TGCGCCAGCAGTGATGCTAGCATAGTGGATGAGCAGTTCTTC. It encodes CASSDASIVDEQFF.

The chain employs TRBV4-3 and TRBJ1-4; unclear D gene. Per the germline V gene, CDR1 is LGHNA and CDR2 is YSLEER. The CDR3 is made up of 14 amino acids. Between the trimmed V and J ends, which lost 3 bases and 6 bases, there was a span of 11 bases. The CDR3 here is CASSQGGGYEKLFF. The CDR3 coding sequence is TGCGCCAGCAGCCAGGGAGGAGGTTATGAAAAACTGTTTTTT.

The V call is TRBV6-5, the J call TRBJ1-3; weak D call: TRBD1 (6 bases). Germline assignment: CDR1 MNHEY and CDR2 SVGAGI. The length of the CDR3 is 15 residues. Trimming left V 6 bases short and J 0 bases short, with 12 bases between. The CDR3 spells CASSIDRNSGNTIYF. CDR3 sequence (DNA): TGTGCCAGCAGCATAGACAGGAACTCTGGAAACACCATATATTTT.

This clone was detected only once. V gene TRBV19 combines with J gene TRBJ1-1; TRBD1 agrees at 7 bases. Trimming cost V 5 bases and J 5 bases; bases outside gene matches: 8. Germline loops: CDR1 LNHDA, CDR2 SQIVND (reference sequence). The CDR3 loop spans 14 amino acids. In DNA, the CDR3 is TGTGCCAGTAGTCAACAGACAGGGAGGACTGAAGCTTTCTTT. Translating gives CASSQQTGRTEAFF.

A few counts support this clone. The V call is TRBV7-9, the J call TRBJ2-2; the match to TRBD1 covers 9 bases. The CDR3 loop spans 16 amino acids. Germline V gene lookup returns CDR1 SEHNR and CDR2 FQNEAQ (reference sequence). CDR3 sequence: CPTRRGTGSRGGELFF. Here the CDR3 DNA reads TGTCCCACCCGCCGTGGGACAGGGTCGAGAGGCGGGGAGCTGTTTTTT.

The rearrangement uses TRBV5-1 and TRBJ2-5; 10 bases match TRBD2. The J call is in doubt because the DNA end fits TRBJ2-7 better. CDR3 size: 13 residues. Germline-derived CDR1 and CDR2 are SGHRS and YFSETQ. This CDR3 reads CASGLAGAREQYF. In nucleotides, the CDR3 is TGCGCCAGCGGGCTAGCGGGGGCCCGCGAGCAGTACTTC.

This clone showed up just once. The chain uses TRBV30 and TRBJ2-7, with 7 bases that match TRBD1. V lost 1 base and J lost 0; bases outside the gene matches: 3. The CDR3 spans 14 residues. From germline, CDR1 is GTSNPN and CDR2 SVGIG (reference sequence). DNA for the CDR3: TGTGCCTGGAGTGAGACAGGGATCTCCTACGAGCAGTACTTC. This encodes CAWSETGISYEQYF.

The chain couples TRBV11-3 to TRBJ2-7; 7 bases agree with TRBD1. CDR1 is SGHNT and CDR2 is YENEEA in the germline V gene. Trimming at V came to 5 bases and at J to 6 bases, leaving 10 bases not matched to a gene. The CDR3 consists of 14 residues. The CDR3 sequence: CASSRGGAPGEQYF. CDR3 nucleotide sequence: TGTGCCAGCAGCCGAGGGGGCGCCCCCGGCGAGCAGTACTTC.

The CDR3 sequence: CASSLSMGGGREQYF. CDR3 nucleotide sequence: TGTGCCAGCAGTTTAAGTATGGGGGGGGGCAGGGAGCAGTACTTC. The V gene is TRBV28, the J gene TRBJ2-7; TRBD2 is a possible D gene (7 bases). Per germline, CDR1 MDHEN and CDR2 SYDVKM. This CDR3 is 15 amino acids long. The V gene lost 2 bases and the J gene lost 7 bases, with 18 bases spanning the gap.

V and J are TRBV18 and TRBJ1-3, with 8 bases aligning to TRBD1. Germline assignment: CDR1 KGHSH and CDR2 LQKENI. The CDR3 covers 15 residues. Trimming at V came to 4 bases and at J to 0 bases, leaving 2 bases not matched to a gene. CDR3 in amino acids: CASSLQGGSGNTIYF. CDR3 sequence (DNA): TGTGCCAGCTCACTACAGGGGGGCTCTGGAAACACCATATATTTT. Drawing the rest from reference TRBV18 and TRBJ1-3, the complete variable domain is NAGVMQNPRHLVRRRGQEARLRCSPMKGHSHVYWYRQLPEEGLKFMVYLQKENIIDESGMPKERFSAEFPKEGPSILRIQQVVRGDSAAYFCASSLQGGSGNTIYFGEGSWLTVV.

The V gene is TRBV4-2, the J gene TRBJ2-2; TRBD2 is a possible D gene (7 bases). Trimming cost V 1 base and J 3 bases, with 15 bases left between them. From germline, CDR1 is LGHNA and CDR2 YNFKEQ. CDR3 length equals 17 residues. Here the CDR3 reads CASSQVHRGGDTGELFF. In nucleotides, the CDR3 is TGTGCCAGCAGCCAAGTCCATAGGGGGGGGGACACCGGGGAGCTGTTTTTT.

This chain joins TRBV6-6 and TRBJ2-1; 9 bases line up with TRBD1. The CDR3 has 15 residues. The junction had 5 bases not matched to a gene; V was cut back by 3 bases and J by 5 bases. The germline CDR1 and CDR2 sequences are MNHNY and SVGAGI (reference sequence). The CDR3 is CASSYSGTGNNEQFF. CDR3 in DNA: TGTGCCAGCAGTTATTCCGGGACAGGGAACAATGAGCAGTTCTTC.

The chain carries TRBV25-1 and TRBJ1-1; D might be TRBD1 (5 bases). The V end was cut by 7 bases, the J end by 0 bases, with 9 bases between. The CDR3 is 13 residues long. CDR1 is MGHDK, CDR2 SYGVNS, per germline. CDR3 DNA: TGTGCCAGCACCAAGGGGTTGAACACTGAAGCTTTCTTT. Residues: CASTKGLNTEAFF.

As regards this clone: The germline gene is not matched at one end of the junction; a read error may be the cause. DNA for the CDR3: TGTGCCAGCACCTTAGATTTATCGAACACTGAAGCTTTCTTT. Residues: CASTLDLSNTEAFF. The genes are TRBV7-8 and TRBJ1-1, with D uncertain. Germline V lookup: CDR1 SGHVS, CDR2 FQNEAQ. The CDR3 is made up of 14 amino acids.

This sequence joins TRBV10-3 and TRBJ1-2, with D unresolved. V shed 5 bases and J shed 6 bases, with 13 bases lying between them. Germline assignment: CDR1 ENHRY and CDR2 SYGVKD. This CDR3 comprises 13 residues. The CDR3 sequence is CAISFDPADGYTF. CDR3 sequence (DNA): TGTGCCATCAGTTTCGACCCCGCGGATGGCTACACCTTC.